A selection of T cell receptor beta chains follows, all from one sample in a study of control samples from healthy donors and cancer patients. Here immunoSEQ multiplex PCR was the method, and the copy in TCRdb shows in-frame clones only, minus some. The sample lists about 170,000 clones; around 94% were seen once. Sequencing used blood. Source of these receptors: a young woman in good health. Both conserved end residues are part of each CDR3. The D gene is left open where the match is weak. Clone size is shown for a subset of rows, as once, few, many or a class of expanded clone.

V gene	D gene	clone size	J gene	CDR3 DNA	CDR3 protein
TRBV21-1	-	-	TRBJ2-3	TGTGCCAGCAGCAAAACCCCACCGCTAGCGGGGGACACAGATACGCAGTATTTT	CASSKTPPLAGDTDTQYF
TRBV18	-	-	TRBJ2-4	TGTGCCAGCTCACCACCTCAAGAAAACATTCAGTACTTC	CASSPPQENIQYF
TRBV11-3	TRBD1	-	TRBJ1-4	TGTGCCAGCAGCCCACGGACAGGAAGCCTACTGTTTTTT	CASSPRTGSLLFF
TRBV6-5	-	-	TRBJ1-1	TGTGCCAGCAGTTACGGCCAAGGGAACACTGAAGCTTTCTTT	CASSYGQGNTEAFF
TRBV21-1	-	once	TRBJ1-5	TGTGCCAGCAGCAAGGACAGGGGGAATAGCAATCAGCCCCAGCATTTT	CASSKDRGNSNQPQHF
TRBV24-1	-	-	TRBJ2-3	TGTGCCACCAGAGCAGCAGATACGCAGTATTTT	CATRAADTQYF
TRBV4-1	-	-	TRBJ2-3	TGCGCCAGCAGCTCCGGTGAAGGGTCAGGCGCAGATACGCAGTATTTT	CASSSGEGSGADTQYF
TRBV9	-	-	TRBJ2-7	TGTGCCAGCAGCGTGTCGGCACTCTCCTACGAGCAGTACTTC	CASSVSALSYEQYF
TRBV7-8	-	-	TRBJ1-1	TGTGCCAGCAGCTTAGAAGGGGGGGCGGACACTGAAGCTTTCTTT	CASSLEGGADTEAFF
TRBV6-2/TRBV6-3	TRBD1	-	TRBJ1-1	TGTGCCAGCAGTTTTCAAGGGACAGGCCCCACCACTGAAGCTTTCTTT	CASSFQGTGPTTEAFF
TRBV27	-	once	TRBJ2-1	TGTGCCAGCAGCCCAAGCGTAAGCTCGTTCAATGAGCAGTTCTTC	CASSPSVSSFNEQFF
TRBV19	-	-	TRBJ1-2	TGTGCCAGTAGTATAGTACATCTAGGCCACGGCTACACCTTC	CASSIVHLGHGYTF
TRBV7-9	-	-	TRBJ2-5	TGTGCCAGCAGCCCTAGAAGGATTAGCGGACAAGAGACCCAGTACTTC	CASSPRRISGQETQYF
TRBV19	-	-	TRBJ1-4	TGTGCCAGTAGTGACAGGTGGACTAATGAAAAACTGTTTTTT	CASSDRWTNEKLFF
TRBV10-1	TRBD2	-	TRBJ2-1	TGCGCCAGCGCGACTAGCGACACGGGTGAGCAGTTCTTC	CASATSDTGEQFF
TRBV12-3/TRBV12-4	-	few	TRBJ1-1	TGTGCCAGCAGCCCTTTTGTAGCTGAAGCTTTCTTT	CASSPFVAEAFF
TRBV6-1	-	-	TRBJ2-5	TGTGCCAGCAGTCGCCAGGACTTCCAAGAGACCCAGTACTTC	CASSRQDFQETQYF
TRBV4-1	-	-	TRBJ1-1	TGCGCCAGCAGCCAAGAGTCCCGAGTGAACACTGAAGCTTTCTTT	CASSQESRVNTEAFF
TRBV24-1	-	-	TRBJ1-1	TGTGCCACCAGTGATACGACAGGGAACACTGAAGCTTTCTTT	CATSDTTGNTEAFF
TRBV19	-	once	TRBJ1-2	TGTGCCAGTGGGGGAAGGGGCGTTAACTATGGCTACACCTTC	CASGGRGVNYGYTF
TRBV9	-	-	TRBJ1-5	TGTGCCAGCAGCGTTATGGCAGGGGAGCCCCAGCATTTT	CASSVMAGEPQHF